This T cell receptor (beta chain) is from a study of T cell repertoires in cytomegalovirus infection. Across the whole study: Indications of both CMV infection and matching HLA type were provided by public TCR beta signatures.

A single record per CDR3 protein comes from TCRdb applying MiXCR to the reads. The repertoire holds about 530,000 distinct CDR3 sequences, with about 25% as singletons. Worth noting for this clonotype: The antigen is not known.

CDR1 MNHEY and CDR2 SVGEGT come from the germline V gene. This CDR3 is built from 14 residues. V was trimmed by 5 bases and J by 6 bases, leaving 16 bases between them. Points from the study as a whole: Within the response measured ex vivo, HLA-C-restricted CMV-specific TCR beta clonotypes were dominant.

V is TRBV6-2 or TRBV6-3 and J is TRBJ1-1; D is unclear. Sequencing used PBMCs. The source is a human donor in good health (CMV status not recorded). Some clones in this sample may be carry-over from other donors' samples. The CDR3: CASSPSRDHSEAFF. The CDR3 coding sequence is TGTGCCAGCAGTCCCTCAAGAGACCATTCTGAAGCTTTCTTT.